The source of this TCR beta chain is a study of T cells in Graves' hyperthyroidism and ophthalmopathy (dated by TCRdb to between 2018 and 2020). Concerning the study at large: Peripheral blood was sampled at the time of initial diagnosis, prior to any treatment. An independent validation cohort of 18 to 20 hyperthyroidism patients and about 16 patients who later progressed to ophthalmopathy tested prospective prediction of ophthalmopathy. Once sampling was done, hyperthyroidism patients were given methimazole at a starting dose of 30 mg daily, whereas ophthalmopathy patients were given high-dose intravenous methylprednisolone. In addition, the study compared T-cell repertoires in thyroid tissue and in blood from six Graves' hyperthyroidism patients. The 75 to 100 discovery patients were randomly divided into training and test sets at a 7:3 ratio. The paper reports TCR Vbeta CDR3 sequencing of roughly 140 peripheral blood samples: 40 to 45 ophthalmopathy, fewer than 80 hyperthyroidism and approximately 17 progressor patients. TCR V-J signatures able to tell the groups apart were searched for in a discovery cohort of more than 90 patients, of whom roughly 42 had Graves' ophthalmopathy and 57 had stable Graves' hyperthyroidism. The full study reports these points: Most expanded thyroid clonotypes (frequency above 0.001) were also detected in blood, a finding suggesting that blood repertoires may reflect thyroid immune responses. Sample size was not statistically predetermined, and blinding of investigators to group allocation was not performed. A 13 V-J signature model separated ophthalmopathy from stable hyperthyroidism, with 87.88% sensitivity and 81% to 83% specificity in cross-validation and 80%/75% in testing. In validation, progression to ophthalmopathy was predicted by the model with 70.59% sensitivity and approximately 78% specificity, a median of roughly 6 months before onset.

Trimming removed 7 bases from V and 5 bases from J, leaving 12 bases between the germline ends. Sequences MNHNS (CDR1) and SASEGT (CDR2) are obtained from the germline V gene. The CDR3 starts with the cysteine, ends with the phenylalanine, and has 13 residues. Solely the CDR3 DNA is kept, with 39 bases framed from the first base. This clonotype was counted only a few times. The antigen it recognizes is unknown. Base qualities are not at hand, and no much larger clone is one base apart. Graves' hyperthyroidism was defined as stable when no progression to ophthalmopathy occurred over 18 months of follow-up. The hyperthyroidism patients were between 18 and 65 years old and newly diagnosed, with a disease duration of less than 2 months. The study excluded patients with uncontrolled infections, other autoimmune diseases, pregnancy or lactation. Diagnoses relied on clinical symptoms, serum thyroxine and TRAb, thyroid ultrasound and orbital computed tomography. Ficoll-Paque density gradient centrifugation was used to isolate PBMCs from around 10 ml of fresh peripheral blood. Total RNA was extracted using Trizol reagent, and RNA quality was assessed on an Agilent 2100 Bioanalyzer.

Amplification of TCR beta CDR3 regions was carried out from RNA transcripts. For the first round of RT-PCR on the TCR CDR3, the HTBI primer set was used together with the Qiagen OneStep RT-PCR kit. Libraries were constructed in a second round of multiplex PCR, after which size selection and purification were performed. Paired-end sequencing of the libraries was performed with 100 bp reads on an Illumina HiSeq2000. In the source study's methods: Raw data were processed with SOAPnuke, discarding reads with adapters, uncalled bases, mean Phred below 15, or no exact constant-primer or identifier match. COPE v1.2.5 was used to merge the high-quality paired reads, and each unique nucleotide sequence was defined as a clonotype. MiTCR v1.1 was used to align the clonotypes against IMGT TRBV, TRBD and TRBJ reference segments. The analysis was restricted to V-J combinations with a frequency above 0.0001, which together covered over 99% of the repertoires. A TCS score was defined as the ratio of F50 (clonal expansion) to E x V (chaos), with BLOSUM62-based TCRdist applied between CDR3 peptides within each V-J. Welch's t-statistics and random forest reduced some 510 V-J features to around 14, which were used in a naive Bayes classifier (R e1071). Clones were called with MiXCR by TCRdb after fastp trimmed the public reads at Q25, and only in-frame beta chains were retained. Rows are unified per CDR3 protein, each entry keeping the most common DNA and genes. The V and J calls follow TCRdb's processing rather than the paper's. This sample gives hundreds of thousands of distinct CDR3 sequences in total; 15% to 20% of them show up just once. In total, the top ten clones hold over 3.5% of the sample.

Sequencing was done on a sample of blood. The V gene is TRBV6-1 and the J gene is TRBJ2-1; a confident D gene designation cannot be given. This TCR derives from a woman in her twenties or thirties with Graves' hyperthyroidism. The DNA is as follows: TGTGCCAGCACACCGGGCGGAAACAATGAGCAGTTCTTC. This yields the protein CASTPGGNNEQFF.